This record looks at one T cell receptor beta chain sequence and its context. This sample stems from a study of blood T cell repertoires in COVID-19. Study summary: Both acute and convalescent COVID-19 samples were obtained from the United States, Italy and Spain. In each case, the material was cDNA or gDNA derived from T cells, B-cell-depleted T cells, or PBMCs.

Authors' analysis steps: For nucleated cells, counts were estimated from reference gene primer amplification. Here immunoSEQ multiplex PCR was the method, and the copy in TCRdb shows in-frame clones only, minus some. V and J calls and clone size are those listed in that table; D and trimming were worked out from the DNA. The sample holds 95,000 or so clones, approximately 89% seen once. The sequenced material came from peripheral blood. The TCR originated in a human donor in a cohort sampled during active COVID-19.

Here the CDR3 DNA reads TGTGCCAGCAGCTGGCCCGGGGGACAGGGCCGGACTGAAGCTTTCTTT. Translating it yields CASSWPGGQGRTEAFF. This chain connects TRBV7-8 to TRBJ1-1, with 9 nucleotides matching TRBD1. CDR3 length equals 16 residues. V dropped 4 bases and J dropped 5; count of bases not matched to a gene: 11. In germline, CDR1 is SGHVS, CDR2 FQNEAQ.